Described below is a single TCR beta chain sequence and its context. The sample belongs to a study of T cell changes during pregnancy in multiple sclerosis. In germline, CDR1 is SGHAT, CDR2 FQNNGV. The CDR3 is 15 amino acids. After removal of 5 bases from V and 7 bases from J, the junction contained 11 bases not matched to a gene. The data were produced by immunoSEQ multiplex PCR, yet TCRdb's version contains in-frame clones alone and is incomplete. The sample includes over 90,000 clones, approximately 95% of them seen just once. The rearrangement links TRBV11-2 to TRBJ1-1; TRBD1 matches 9 bases. The specimen comprised peripheral blood, sampled after pregnancy. The TCR comes from a female donor with multiple sclerosis, enrolled in a pregnancy study. The CDR3 sequence: CASSLTGGAISEAFF. CDR3 DNA: TGTGCCAGCAGCCTCACAGGGGGCGCGATAAGTGAAGCTTTCTTT.